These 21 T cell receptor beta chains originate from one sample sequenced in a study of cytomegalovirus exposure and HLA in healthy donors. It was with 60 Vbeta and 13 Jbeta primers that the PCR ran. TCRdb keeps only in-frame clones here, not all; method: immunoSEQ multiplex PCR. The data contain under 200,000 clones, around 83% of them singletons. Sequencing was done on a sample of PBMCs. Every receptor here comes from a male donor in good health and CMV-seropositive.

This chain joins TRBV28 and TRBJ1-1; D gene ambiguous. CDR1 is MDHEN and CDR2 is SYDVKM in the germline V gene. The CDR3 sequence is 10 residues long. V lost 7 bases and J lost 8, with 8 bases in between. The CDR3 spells CASKRYEAFF. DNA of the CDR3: TGTGCCAGCAAACGGTACGAAGCTTTCTTT.

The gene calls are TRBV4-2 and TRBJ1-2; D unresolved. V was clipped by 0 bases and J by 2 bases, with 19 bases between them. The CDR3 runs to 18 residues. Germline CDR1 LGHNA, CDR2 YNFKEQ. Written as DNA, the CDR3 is TGTGCCAGCAGCCAAGATTCCCAACAAACGCAAAACAACTATGGCTACACCTTC. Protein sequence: CASSQDSQQTQNNYGYTF.

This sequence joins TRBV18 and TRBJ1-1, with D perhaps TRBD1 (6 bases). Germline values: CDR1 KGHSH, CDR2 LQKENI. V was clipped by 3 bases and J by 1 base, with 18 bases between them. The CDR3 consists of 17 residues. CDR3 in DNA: TGTGCCAGCTCACCGCTACAGGGAACAATGCGGAACACTGAAGCTTTCTTT. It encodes CASSPLQGTMRNTEAFF. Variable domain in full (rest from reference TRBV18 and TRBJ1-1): NAGVMQNPRHLVRRRGQEARLRCSPMKGHSHVYWYRQLPEEGLKFMVYLQKENIIDESGMPKERFSAEFPKEGPSILRIQQVVRGDSAAYFCASSPLQGTMRNTEAFFGQGTRLTVV.

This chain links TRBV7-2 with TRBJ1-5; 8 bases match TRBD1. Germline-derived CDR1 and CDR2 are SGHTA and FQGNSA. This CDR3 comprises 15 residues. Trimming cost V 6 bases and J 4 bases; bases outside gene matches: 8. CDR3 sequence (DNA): TGTGCCAGCAGTGGAAGGACAGGGATAAATCAGCCCCAGCATTTT. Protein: CASSGRTGINQPQHF.

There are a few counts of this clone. CDR3 nucleotides: TGTGCCAGCAGTTACCGGGGACAGGTGGTAGAAGCTTTCTTT. Translation gives CASSYRGQVVEAFF. The J gene is TRBJ1-1, the V gene TRBV7-2, with 8 bases that match TRBD1. The length of the CDR3 is 14 residues. Unmatched junction bases numbered 11, after V lost 6 bases and J lost 8 bases. CDR1 SGHTA and CDR2 FQGNSA come from the germline V gene.

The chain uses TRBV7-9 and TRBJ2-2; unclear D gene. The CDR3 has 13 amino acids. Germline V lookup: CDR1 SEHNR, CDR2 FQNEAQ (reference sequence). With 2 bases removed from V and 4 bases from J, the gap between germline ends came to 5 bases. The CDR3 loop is CASSLTGTGELFF. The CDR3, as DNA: TGTGCCAGCAGCTTAACGGGCACCGGGGAGCTGTTTTTT.

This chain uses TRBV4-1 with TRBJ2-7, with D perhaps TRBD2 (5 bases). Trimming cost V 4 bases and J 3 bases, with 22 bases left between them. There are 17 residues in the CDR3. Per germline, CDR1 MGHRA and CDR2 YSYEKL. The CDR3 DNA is TGCGCCAGCAGCCCACGGGAACGCTCTCGAACCCTCTACGAGCAGTACTTC. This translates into CASSPRERSRTLYEQYF.

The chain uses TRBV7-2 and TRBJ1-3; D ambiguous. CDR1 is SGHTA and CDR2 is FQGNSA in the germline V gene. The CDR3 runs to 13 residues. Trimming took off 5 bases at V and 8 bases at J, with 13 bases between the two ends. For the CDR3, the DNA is TGTGCCAGCAGCCCCACTTTTGAGGACACCATATATTTT. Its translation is CASSPTFEDTIYF.

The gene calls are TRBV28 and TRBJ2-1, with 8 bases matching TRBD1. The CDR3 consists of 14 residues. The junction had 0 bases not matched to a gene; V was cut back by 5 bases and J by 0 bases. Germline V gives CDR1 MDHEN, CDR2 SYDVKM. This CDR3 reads CASSTGGSYNEQFF. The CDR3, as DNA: TGTGCCAGCAGTACAGGGGGCTCCTACAATGAGCAGTTCTTC. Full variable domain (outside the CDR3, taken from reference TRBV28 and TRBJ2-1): DVKVTQSSRYLVKRTGEKVFLECVQDMDHENMFWYRQDPGLGLRLIYFSYDVKMKEKGDIPEGYSVSREKKERFSLILESASTNQTSMYLCASSTGGSYNEQFFGPGTRLTVL.

The CDR3 protein is CASSRLGQLYEQYF. CDR3 bases: TGTGCCAGTAGCCGGCTTGGACAGCTCTACGAGCAGTACTTC. The chain has TRBV19 and TRBJ2-7; D is possibly TRBD1 (6 bases). The CDR3 has 14 residues. V was clipped by 6 bases and J by 3 bases, with 15 bases between them. Germline V gene data show CDR1 as LNHDA and CDR2 as SQIVND (reference sequence).

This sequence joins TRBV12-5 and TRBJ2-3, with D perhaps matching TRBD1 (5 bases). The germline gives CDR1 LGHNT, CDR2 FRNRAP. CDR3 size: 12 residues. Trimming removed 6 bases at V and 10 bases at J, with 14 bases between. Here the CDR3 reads CASGPSQGAQYF. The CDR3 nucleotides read TGTGCTAGTGGCCCCAGTCAGGGTGCGCAGTATTTT.

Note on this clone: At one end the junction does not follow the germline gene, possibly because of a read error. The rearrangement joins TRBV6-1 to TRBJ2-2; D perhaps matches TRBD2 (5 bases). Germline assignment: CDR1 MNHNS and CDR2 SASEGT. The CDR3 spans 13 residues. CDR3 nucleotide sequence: TGTGCCAGCAGTGAAGCTGACACCGGGGAGTTGTTTTTT. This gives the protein CASSEADTGELFF.

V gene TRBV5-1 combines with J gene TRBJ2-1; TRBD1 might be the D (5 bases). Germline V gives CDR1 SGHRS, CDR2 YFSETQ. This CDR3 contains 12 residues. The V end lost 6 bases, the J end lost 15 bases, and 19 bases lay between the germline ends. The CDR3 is CASNAQGLGSFF. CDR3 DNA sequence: TGCGCCAGCAACGCTCAGGGTCTAGGTTCGTTCTTC.

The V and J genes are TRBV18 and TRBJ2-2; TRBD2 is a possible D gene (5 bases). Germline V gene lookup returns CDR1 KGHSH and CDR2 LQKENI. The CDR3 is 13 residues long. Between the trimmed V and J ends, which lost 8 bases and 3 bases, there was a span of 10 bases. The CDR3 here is CASGLGDTGELFF. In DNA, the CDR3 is TGTGCCAGCGGACTCGGAGACACCGGGGAGCTGTTTTTT.

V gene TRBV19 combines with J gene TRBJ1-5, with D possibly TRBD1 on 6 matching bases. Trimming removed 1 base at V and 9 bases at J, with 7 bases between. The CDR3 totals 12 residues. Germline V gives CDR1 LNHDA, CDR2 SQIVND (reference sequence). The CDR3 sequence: CASSIGGLPQHF. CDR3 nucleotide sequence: TGTGCCAGTAGTATAGGGGGGCTGCCCCAGCATTTT.

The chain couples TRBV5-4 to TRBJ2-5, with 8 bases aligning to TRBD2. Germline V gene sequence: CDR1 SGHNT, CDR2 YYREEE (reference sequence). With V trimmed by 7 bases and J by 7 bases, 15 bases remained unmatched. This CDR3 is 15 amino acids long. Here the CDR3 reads CASRPGSGDYTTQYF. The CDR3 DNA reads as TGTGCCAGCCGACCGGGTAGCGGGGACTACACGACCCAGTACTTC.

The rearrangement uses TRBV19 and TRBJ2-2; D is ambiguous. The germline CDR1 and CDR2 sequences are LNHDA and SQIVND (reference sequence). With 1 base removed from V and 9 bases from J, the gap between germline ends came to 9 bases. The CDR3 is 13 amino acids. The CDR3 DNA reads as TGTGCCAGTAGTATAGGGTTGAGCCGGGAGCTGTTTTTT. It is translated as CASSIGLSRELFF.

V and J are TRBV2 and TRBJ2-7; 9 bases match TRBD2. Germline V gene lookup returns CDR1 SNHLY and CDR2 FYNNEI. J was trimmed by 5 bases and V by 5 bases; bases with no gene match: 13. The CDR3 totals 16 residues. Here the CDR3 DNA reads TGTGCCAGCAGTAGACCGCCCTCGGGACTAGCCCACGAGCAGTACTTC. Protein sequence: CASSRPPSGLAHEQYF.

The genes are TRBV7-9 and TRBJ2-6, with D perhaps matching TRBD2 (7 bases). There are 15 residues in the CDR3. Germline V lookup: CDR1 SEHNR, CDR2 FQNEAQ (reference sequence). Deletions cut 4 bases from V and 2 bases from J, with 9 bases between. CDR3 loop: CASSWGGTGANVLTF. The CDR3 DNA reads TGTGCCAGCAGCTGGGGGGGCACTGGGGCCAACGTCCTGACTTTC.

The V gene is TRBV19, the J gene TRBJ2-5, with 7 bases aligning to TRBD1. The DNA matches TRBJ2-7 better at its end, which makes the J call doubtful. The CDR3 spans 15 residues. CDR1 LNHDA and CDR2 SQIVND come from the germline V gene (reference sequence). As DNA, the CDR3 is TGTGCCAGTAGTACCGGACAGGCTGGCGCCTACGAGCAGTACTTC. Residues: CASSTGQAGAYEQYF.

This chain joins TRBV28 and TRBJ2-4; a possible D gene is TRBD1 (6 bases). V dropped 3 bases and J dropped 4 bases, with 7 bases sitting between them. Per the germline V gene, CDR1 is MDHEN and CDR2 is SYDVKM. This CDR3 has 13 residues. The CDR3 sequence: CASSFGQKNIQYF. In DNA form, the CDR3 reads TGTGCCAGCAGTTTTGGACAGAAAAACATTCAGTACTTC.